The next 23 T cell receptor beta chains were all read from a single sample in a study of lung T cells in sarcoidosis with Löfgren's syndrome. TCRdb itself ran the reads through MiXCR, one entry per CDR3 protein. This table has about 9,200 distinct CDR3 sequences, nearly 20% appearing once. Sequenced material: CD4+ T cells from bronchoalveolar lavage. The source is a human donor with sarcoidosis (Löfgren's syndrome or another form), or a control subject (not recorded which).

This clonotype was found many times. The chain combines TRBV10-3 with TRBJ2-5; 7 bases align to TRBD1. Trimming removed 0 bases from V and 1 base from J; junction bases left unmatched: 2. This CDR3 has 15 amino acids. The germline V gene has CDR1 ENHRY and CDR2 SYGVKD. CDR3 residues: CAISESGTAQETQYF. CDR3 coding DNA: TGTGCCATCAGTGAGTCGGGGACAGCCCAAGAGACCCAGTACTTC.

This clonotype is medium-sized (0.01 to 0.1%). The chain couples TRBV6-1 to TRBJ1-3; TRBD1 is a possible D gene (6 bases). Germline CDR1 and CDR2: MNHNS and SASEGT. The CDR3 loop spans 15 amino acids. Trimming stripped 0 bases from V and 4 bases from J, with 10 bases between. The CDR3 here is CASSEAGGGGNTIYF. In DNA, the CDR3 is TGTGCCAGCAGTGAAGCAGGGGGAGGGGGAAACACCATATATTTT.

This clonotype has at least ten counts. This chain uses TRBV30 with TRBJ2-5, with a weak D call TRBD2 (6 bases). Trimming removed 3 bases from V and 5 bases from J, with 7 bases in between. The CDR3 runs to 11 residues. Germline CDR1 reads GTSNPN; CDR2 reads SVGIG (reference sequence). The DNA of the CDR3 is TGTGCCTGGAGCGCGGGGGAGACCCAGTACTTC. Its translation: CAWSAGETQYF.

This clonotype was recorded at least ten times. The chain links TRBV3-1 to TRBJ2-7; 9 positions match TRBD1. Germline CDR1 is LGHDT and CDR2 is YNNKEL (reference sequence). The CDR3 has 16 residues. J gave up 3 bases and V 1 base, and 7 bases lay outside the gene matches. In DNA form, the CDR3 reads TGTGCCAGCAGCCAAGTGATACAGGGGGCCGGCTACGAGCAGTACTTC. Amino acids: CASSQVIQGAGYEQYF.

V usage is TRBV5-6 and J usage is TRBJ2-7; D is unclear. The CDR3 is 14 residues long. Germline V gene data show CDR1 as SGHDT and CDR2 as YYEEEE. V was clipped by 2 bases and J by 3 bases, with 12 bases between them. The CDR3 DNA reads as TGTGCCAGCAGCTTCCTCGAACAGATCTACGAGCAGTACTTC. It encodes CASSFLEQIYEQYF.

Many counts were recorded for this clonotype. This rearrangement joins TRBV20-1 to TRBJ2-1; unclear D gene. Trimming took off 0 bases at V and 12 bases at J, with 18 bases between the two ends. Germline CDR1 reads DFQATT; CDR2 reads SNEGSKA (reference sequence). This CDR3 is built from 14 residues. Written as DNA, the CDR3 is TGCAGTGCTAGAGATGATGCGCCCAGACGTGGGCAGTTCTTC. Translation: CSARDDAPRRGQFF.

The rearrangement links TRBV5-5 to TRBJ1-3; D is undetermined. The CDR3 totals 17 residues. Trimming removed 1 base at V and 0 bases at J, with 14 bases between. The V gene's germline CDR1 is SGHKS and CDR2 YYEKEE (reference sequence). CDR3 region: CASSLSVMSLSGNTIYF. The CDR3 nucleotides are TGTGCCAGCAGCTTGTCAGTCATGAGTCTCTCTGGAAACACCATATATTTT.

This clonotype was seen ten or more times. V and J are TRBV3-1 and TRBJ2-3, with 8 bases fitting TRBD2. Germline CDR1 LGHDT, CDR2 YNNKEL (reference sequence). The ends lost 0 bases at V and 3 bases at J; junction bases unmatched: 11. The CDR3 is 18 residues long. In DNA form, the CDR3 reads TGTGCCAGCAGCCAAGATGTACACCGGGGGGGCCTGACAGATACGCAGTATTTT. Protein product: CASSQDVHRGGLTDTQYF.

Worth noting for this clonotype: Given a much more abundant clone one base away, this may be a read error. The CDR3 bases are TGTGCCAGCCGTGGGACAGCTAGCACAGATACGCAGTATTTT. It codes for CASRGTASTDTQYF. The J gene is TRBJ2-3, the V gene TRBV12-3 or TRBV12-4; 7 bases agree with TRBD1. J gave up 0 bases and V 8 bases, and 5 bases lay outside the gene matches. There are 14 residues in the CDR3.

This clonotype appeared many times. The chain has TRBV20-1 and TRBJ1-5; no clear D. Trimming removed 3 bases at V and 1 base at J, with 13 bases between. The CDR3 extends over 15 amino acids. Germline V CDR1 and CDR2: DFQATT, SNEGSKA (reference sequence). The CDR3 loop is CSASLEGRSNQPQHF. CDR3 nucleotides: TGCAGTGCTAGTCTGGAGGGAAGGAGCAATCAGCCCCAGCATTTT.

This clonotype showed up many times. The V gene is TRBV28, the J gene TRBJ1-5; D call uncertain. Germline CDR1 is MDHEN and CDR2 is SYDVKM. V was clipped by 6 bases and J by 5 bases, with 17 bases between them. This CDR3 has 15 amino acids. The CDR3 loop reads CASSSNLGVYQPQHF. CDR3 sequence (DNA): TGTGCCAGCAGCTCAAACCTAGGAGTCTATCAGCCCCAGCATTTT.

In its sample, this clonotype ranks as medium-sized. The chain recombines TRBV5-1 with TRBJ2-3; TRBD2 is a possible D gene (5 bases). V shed 2 bases and J shed 2 bases, with 9 bases lying between them. CDR3 length: 14 amino acids. The germline V gene encodes CDR1 SGHRS and CDR2 YFSETQ. The CDR3 DNA is TGCGCCAGCAGCTTCGGACTTAACACAGATACGCAGTATTTT. Its translation: CASSFGLNTDTQYF.

A remark on this clonotype: The junction departs from germline at one end; a sequencing error may be responsible. The chain couples TRBV6-1 to TRBJ2-1, with D perhaps matching TRBD1 (7 bases). The length of the CDR3 is 15 residues. The germline gives CDR1 MNHNS, CDR2 SASEGT. CDR3 sequence reads: CAGSQQGRSYNEQSF. DNA for the CDR3: TGTGCCGGCAGTCAACAGGGGAGGTCCTACAATGAGCAGTCCTTC.

This chain links TRBV20-1 with TRBJ2-7, with D possibly TRBD2 on 6 matching bases. Trimming stripped 5 bases from V and 5 bases from J, with 22 bases between. The length of the CDR3 is 15 residues. CDR1 is DFQATT and CDR2 is SNEGSKA in the germline V gene (reference sequence). The CDR3 reads CSAPFSGTAYHEQYF. DNA for the CDR3: TGCAGTGCTCCATTTAGCGGCACCGCCTACCACGAGCAGTACTTC.

Within the sample, this clonotype is medium-sized. The chain couples TRBV28 to TRBJ1-5; D perhaps matches TRBD1 (5 bases). The CDR3 consists of 14 residues. The V end was cut by 5 bases, the J end by 4 bases, with 12 bases between. Germline CDR1 MDHEN, CDR2 SYDVKM. CDR3 protein: CASSPGTGNQPQHF. CDR3 DNA sequence: TGTGCCAGCAGTCCAGGGACGGGAAATCAGCCCCAGCATTTT.

This clonotype was counted only a few times. CDR3: CAISERAGGYEQYF. In nucleotides, the CDR3 is TGTGCCATCAGTGAGAGGGCAGGCGGGTACGAGCAGTACTTC. The rearrangement links TRBV10-3 to TRBJ2-7; D is possibly TRBD2 (5 bases). CDR1 is ENHRY and CDR2 is SYGVKD in the germline V gene. There are 14 residues in the CDR3. Between the trimmed V and J ends, which lost 2 bases and 4 bases, there was a span of 12 bases.

This clonotype is classed as large. This chain joins TRBV20-1 and TRBJ1-3; TRBD1 agrees at 7 bases. In germline, CDR1 is DFQATT, CDR2 SNEGSKA (reference sequence). V trimming: 3 bases; J trimming: 4 bases; junction bases outside the gene matches: 6. The CDR3 spans 14 residues. This CDR3 reads CSASSTGQGNTIYF. DNA for the CDR3: TGCAGTGCTAGTAGCACGGGACAGGGAAACACCATATATTTT.

This clonotype was recorded at least ten times. The chain joins TRBV20-1 to TRBJ2-3; D uncertain. CDR1 and CDR2 (germline): DFQATT, SNEGSKA (reference sequence). Trimming took 7 bases from V and 0 from J, leaving 11 bases between them. This CDR3 contains 13 residues. CDR3 in amino acids: CSGSGDSTDTQYF. In nucleotides, the CDR3 is TGCAGTGGTAGTGGGGATAGCACAGATACGCAGTATTTT.

In this sample, this clonotype turned up many times. The gene calls are TRBV6-6 and TRBJ2-2; D might be TRBD1 (6 bases). Trimming cost V 0 bases and J 2 bases, with 16 bases left between them. Germline V lookup: CDR1 MNHNY, CDR2 SVGAGI (reference sequence). This CDR3 spans 18 amino acids. The CDR3 loop reads CASSYSGAGQINTGELFF. CDR3 nucleotides: TGTGCCAGCAGTTACTCCGGTGCAGGACAGATTAACACCGGGGAGCTGTTTTTT.

This clonotype was seen at least ten times. V is TRBV6-1 and J is TRBJ1-2, with D possibly TRBD1 on 6 matching bases. Germline CDR1 is MNHNS and CDR2 is SASEGT. The CDR3 contains 15 residues. Trimming took off 5 bases at V and 8 bases at J, with 21 bases between the two ends. The CDR3 is CASSISGGRMRGYTF. In DNA, the CDR3 is TGTGCCAGCAGTATCTCCGGGGGGCGCATGAGGGGCTACACCTTC.

This clonotype was observed at least ten times. The chain recombines TRBV27 with TRBJ2-1, with D uncertain. V dropped 5 bases and J dropped 3 bases, with 11 bases sitting between them. Germline V gene lookup returns CDR1 MNHEY and CDR2 SMNVEV (reference sequence). This CDR3 has 14 amino acids. The CDR3 bases are TGTGCCAGCAGTAGAACAGACATCTACAATGAGCAGTTCTTC. It codes for CASSRTDIYNEQFF.

This clonotype was seen at least ten times. The V and J genes are TRBV3-1 and TRBJ2-7, with 10 bases lining up with TRBD2. The junction had 7 bases not matched to a gene; V was cut back by 4 bases and J by 4 bases. The CDR3 totals 15 residues. Germline V gene data show CDR1 as LGHDT and CDR2 as YNNKEL (reference sequence). In DNA form, the CDR3 reads TGTGCCAGCAGCCCCGGGACTAGCGAGAATTACGAGCAGTACTTC. It codes for CASSPGTSENYEQYF.

This clonotype is medium-sized. V usage is TRBV28 and J usage is TRBJ2-7; 7 bases are a match to TRBD1. CDR3 length equals 15 residues. Germline CDR1 is MDHEN and CDR2 is SYDVKM. Trimming took 2 bases from V and 0 from J; bases not matched to a gene: 4. CDR3 loop: CASSLPDRASYEQYF. The CDR3 bases are TGTGCCAGCAGTTTACCAGACAGGGCCTCCTACGAGCAGTACTTC.